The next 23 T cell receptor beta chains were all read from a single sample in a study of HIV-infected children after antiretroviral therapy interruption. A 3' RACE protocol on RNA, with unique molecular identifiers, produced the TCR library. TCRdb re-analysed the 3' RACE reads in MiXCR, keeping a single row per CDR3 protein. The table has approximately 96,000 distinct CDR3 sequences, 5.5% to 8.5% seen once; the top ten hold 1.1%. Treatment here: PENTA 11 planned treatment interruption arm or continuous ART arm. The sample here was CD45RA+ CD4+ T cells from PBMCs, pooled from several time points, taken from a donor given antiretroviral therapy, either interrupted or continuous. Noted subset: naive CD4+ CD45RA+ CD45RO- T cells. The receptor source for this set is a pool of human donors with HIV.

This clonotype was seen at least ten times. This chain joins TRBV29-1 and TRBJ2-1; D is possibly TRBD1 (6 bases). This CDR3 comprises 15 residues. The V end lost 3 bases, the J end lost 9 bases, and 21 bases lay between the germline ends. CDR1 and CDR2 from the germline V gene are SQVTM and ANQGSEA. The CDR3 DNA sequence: TGCAGCGTTGATAGGGGTCTTGGCGTAGGGGGTGAGCAGTTCTTC. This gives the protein CSVDRGLGVGGEQFF.

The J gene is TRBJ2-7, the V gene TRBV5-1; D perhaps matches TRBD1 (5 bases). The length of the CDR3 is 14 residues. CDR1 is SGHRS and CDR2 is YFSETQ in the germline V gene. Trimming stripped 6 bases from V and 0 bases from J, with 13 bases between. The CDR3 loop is CASKTHGASYEQYF. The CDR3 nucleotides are TGCGCCAGCAAAACCCATGGGGCCTCCTACGAGCAGTACTTC.

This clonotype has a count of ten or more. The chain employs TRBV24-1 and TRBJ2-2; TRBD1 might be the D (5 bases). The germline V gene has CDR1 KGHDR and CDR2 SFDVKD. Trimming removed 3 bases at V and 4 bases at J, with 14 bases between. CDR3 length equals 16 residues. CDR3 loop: CATSDSAGLSTGELFF. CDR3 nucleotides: TGTGCCACCAGTGATAGTGCAGGGCTGAGCACCGGGGAGCTGTTTTTT.

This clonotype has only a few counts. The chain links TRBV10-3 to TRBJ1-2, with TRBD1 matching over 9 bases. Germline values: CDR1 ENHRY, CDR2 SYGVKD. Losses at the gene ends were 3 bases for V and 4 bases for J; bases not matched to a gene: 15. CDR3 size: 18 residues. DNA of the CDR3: TGTGCCATCAGTGACCCGATCCCCGGGACAGGGAGTTTCTATGGCTACACCTTC. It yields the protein CAISDPIPGTGSFYGYTF.

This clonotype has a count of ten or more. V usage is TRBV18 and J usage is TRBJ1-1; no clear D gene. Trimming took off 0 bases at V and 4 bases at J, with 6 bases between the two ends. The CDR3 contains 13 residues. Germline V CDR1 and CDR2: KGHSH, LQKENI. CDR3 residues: CASSPPESTEAFF. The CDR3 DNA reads TGTGCCAGCTCACCACCAGAGAGCACTGAAGCTTTCTTT.

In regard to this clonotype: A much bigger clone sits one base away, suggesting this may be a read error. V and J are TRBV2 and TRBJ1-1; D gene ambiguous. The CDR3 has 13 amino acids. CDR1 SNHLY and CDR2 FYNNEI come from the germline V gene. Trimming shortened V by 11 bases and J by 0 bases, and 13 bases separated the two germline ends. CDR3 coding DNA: TGTGCCTGCAACCCCCGATTGAACACTGAAGCTTTCTTT. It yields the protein CACNPRLNTEAFF.

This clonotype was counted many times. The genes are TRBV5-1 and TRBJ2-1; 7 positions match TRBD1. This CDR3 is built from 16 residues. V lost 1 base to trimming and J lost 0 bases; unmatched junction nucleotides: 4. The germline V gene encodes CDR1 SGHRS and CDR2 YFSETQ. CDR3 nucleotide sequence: TGCGCCAGCAGCTTGCCCAGGGGGAACTCCTACAATGAGCAGTTCTTC. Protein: CASSLPRGNSYNEQFF.

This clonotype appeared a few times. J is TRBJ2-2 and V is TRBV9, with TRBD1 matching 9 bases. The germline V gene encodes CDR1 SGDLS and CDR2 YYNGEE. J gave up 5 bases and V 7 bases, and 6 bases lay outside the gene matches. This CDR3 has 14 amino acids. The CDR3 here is CASRRDRETGELFF. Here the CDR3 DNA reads TGTGCCAGCCGCCGGGACAGGGAAACCGGGGAGCTGTTTTTT.

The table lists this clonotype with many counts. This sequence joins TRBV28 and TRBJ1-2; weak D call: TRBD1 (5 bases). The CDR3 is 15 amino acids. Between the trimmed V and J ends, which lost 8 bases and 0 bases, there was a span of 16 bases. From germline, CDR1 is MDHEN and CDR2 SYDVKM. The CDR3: CASHGGGPANYGYTF. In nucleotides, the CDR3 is TGTGCCAGCCATGGGGGGGGTCCGGCTAACTATGGCTACACCTTC.

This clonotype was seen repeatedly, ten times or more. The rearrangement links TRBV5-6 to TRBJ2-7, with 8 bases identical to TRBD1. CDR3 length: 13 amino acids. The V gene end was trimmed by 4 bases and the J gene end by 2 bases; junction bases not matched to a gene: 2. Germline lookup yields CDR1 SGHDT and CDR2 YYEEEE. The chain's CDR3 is CASSRDRTYEQYF. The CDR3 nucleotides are TGTGCCAGCAGCCGGGACAGGACCTACGAGCAGTACTTC.

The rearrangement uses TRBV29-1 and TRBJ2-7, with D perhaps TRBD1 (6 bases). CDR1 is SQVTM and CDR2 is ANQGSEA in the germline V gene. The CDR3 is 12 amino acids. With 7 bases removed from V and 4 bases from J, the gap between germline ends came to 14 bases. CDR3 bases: TGCAGCGCGACTACAGGGTTATACGAGCAGTACTTC. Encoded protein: CSATTGLYEQYF.

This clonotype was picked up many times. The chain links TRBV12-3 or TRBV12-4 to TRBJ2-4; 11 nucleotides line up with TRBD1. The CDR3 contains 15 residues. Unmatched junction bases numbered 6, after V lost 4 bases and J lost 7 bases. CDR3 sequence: CASSSPGQGVNIQYF. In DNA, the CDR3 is TGTGCCAGCAGTTCACCGGGACAGGGGGTCAACATTCAGTACTTC.

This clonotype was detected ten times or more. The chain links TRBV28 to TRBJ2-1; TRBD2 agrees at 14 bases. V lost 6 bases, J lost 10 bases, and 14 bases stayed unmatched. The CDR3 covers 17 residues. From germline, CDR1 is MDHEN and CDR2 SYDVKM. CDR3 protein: CASRSDQGLAGAQEQFF. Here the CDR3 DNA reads TGTGCCAGCAGGTCAGACCAGGGACTAGCGGGAGCCCAAGAGCAGTTCTTC. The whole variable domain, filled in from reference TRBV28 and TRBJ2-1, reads DVKVTQSSRYLVKRTGEKVFLECVQDMDHENMFWYRQDPGLGLRLIYFSYDVKMKEKGDIPEGYSVSREKKERFSLILESASTNQTSMYLCASRSDQGLAGAQEQFFGPGTRLTVL.

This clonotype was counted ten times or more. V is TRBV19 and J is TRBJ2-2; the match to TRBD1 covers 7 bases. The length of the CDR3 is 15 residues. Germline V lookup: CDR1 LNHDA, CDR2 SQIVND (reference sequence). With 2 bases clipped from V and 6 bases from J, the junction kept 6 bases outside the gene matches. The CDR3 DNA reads TGTGCCAGTAGTATAAGGGGGCGCATCCCCGGGGAGCTGTTTTTT. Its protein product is CASSIRGRIPGELFF.

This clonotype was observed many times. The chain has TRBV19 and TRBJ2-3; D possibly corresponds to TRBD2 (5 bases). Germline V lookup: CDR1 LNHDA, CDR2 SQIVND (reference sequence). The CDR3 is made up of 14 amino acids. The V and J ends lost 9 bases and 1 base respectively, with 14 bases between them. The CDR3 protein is CASRPRVRTDTQYF. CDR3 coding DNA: TGTGCCAGCCGTCCGAGGGTACGCACAGATACGCAGTATTTT.

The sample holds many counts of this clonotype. The CDR3 sequence is CASSDPGQGQRTGELFF. CDR3 coding DNA: TGTGCCAGCAGTGATCCGGGACAGGGGCAACGCACCGGGGAGCTGTTTTTT. This sequence joins TRBV12-3 or TRBV12-4 and TRBJ2-2; 10 nucleotides match TRBD1. CDR3 length: 17 residues. The V gene end was trimmed by 5 bases and the J gene end by 4 bases; junction bases not matched to a gene: 10.

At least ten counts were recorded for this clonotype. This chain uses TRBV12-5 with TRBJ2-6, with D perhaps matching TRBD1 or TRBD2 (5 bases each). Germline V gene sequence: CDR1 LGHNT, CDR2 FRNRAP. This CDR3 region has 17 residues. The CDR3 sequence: CASSPPGLRSGANVLTF. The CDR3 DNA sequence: TGTGCCAGCAGTCCTCCGGGGCTCCGCTCTGGGGCCAACGTCCTGACTTTC.

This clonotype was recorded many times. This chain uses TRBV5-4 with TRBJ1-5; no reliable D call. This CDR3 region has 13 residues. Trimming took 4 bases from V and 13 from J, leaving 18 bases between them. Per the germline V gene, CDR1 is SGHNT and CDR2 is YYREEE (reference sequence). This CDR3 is CASSTDQMPKQHF. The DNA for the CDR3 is TGTGCCAGCAGCACCGACCAGATGCCAAAACAGCATTTT.

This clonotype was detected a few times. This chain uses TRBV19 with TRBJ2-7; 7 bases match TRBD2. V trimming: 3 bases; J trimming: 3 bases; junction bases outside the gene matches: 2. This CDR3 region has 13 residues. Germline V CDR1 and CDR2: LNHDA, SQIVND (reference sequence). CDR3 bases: TGTGCCAGTAGTATTGGGAGGGGCTACGAGCAGTACTTC. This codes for CASSIGRGYEQYF. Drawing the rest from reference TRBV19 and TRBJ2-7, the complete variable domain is DGGITQSPKYLFRKEGQNVTLSCEQNLNHDAMYWYRQDPGQGLRLIYYSQIVNDFQKGDIAEGYSVSREKKESFPLTVTSAQKNPTAFYLCASSIGRGYEQYFGPGTRLTVT.

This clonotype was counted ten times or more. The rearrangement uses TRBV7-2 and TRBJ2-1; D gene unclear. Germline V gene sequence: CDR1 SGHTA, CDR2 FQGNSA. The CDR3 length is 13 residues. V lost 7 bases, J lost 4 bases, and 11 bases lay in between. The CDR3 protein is CASNFLGYNEQFF. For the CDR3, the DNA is TGTGCCAGCAACTTCCTGGGGTACAATGAGCAGTTCTTC.

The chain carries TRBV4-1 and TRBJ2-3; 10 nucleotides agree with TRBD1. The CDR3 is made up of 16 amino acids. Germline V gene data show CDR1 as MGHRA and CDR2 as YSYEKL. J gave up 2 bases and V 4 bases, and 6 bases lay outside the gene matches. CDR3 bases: TGCGCCAGCAGCCCCCGACAGGGGGCCTTCACAGATACGCAGTATTTT. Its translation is CASSPRQGAFTDTQYF.

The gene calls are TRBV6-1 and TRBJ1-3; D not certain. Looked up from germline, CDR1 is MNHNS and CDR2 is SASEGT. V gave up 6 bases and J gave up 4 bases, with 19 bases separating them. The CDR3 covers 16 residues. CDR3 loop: CASSNFIGLTGNTIYF. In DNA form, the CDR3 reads TGTGCCAGCAGCAACTTCATCGGTTTAACGGGAAACACCATATATTTT.

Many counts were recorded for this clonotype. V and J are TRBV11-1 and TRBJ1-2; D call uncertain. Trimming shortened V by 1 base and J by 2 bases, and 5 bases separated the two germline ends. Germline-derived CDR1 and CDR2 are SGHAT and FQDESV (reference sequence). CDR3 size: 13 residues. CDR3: CASSLDVNYGYTF. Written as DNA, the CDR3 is TGTGCCAGCAGCTTAGACGTCAACTATGGCTACACCTTC.